The clone carrying this T cell receptor beta chain appeared many times. Antigen specificity is unknown. The source material, RNA transcripts, was used to amplify TCR beta CDR3 regions. HTBI primers were employed in a first-round RT-PCR of the TCR CDR3. Via MiXCR, TCRdb re-called the multiplex PCR reads, giving one row per CDR3 protein. The sample shows some 350,000 distinct CDR3 sequences, approximately 14% of them seen only once. These data are taken from a study of T cells in Graves' hyperthyroidism and ophthalmopathy. Notes on the study in general: Ophthalmopathy, as predicted by the model, came a median 6.5 months after the prediction.

Germline V gene sequence: CDR1 SNHLY, CDR2 FYNNEI. V was clipped by 1 base and J by 3 bases, with 7 bases between them. CDR3 length equals 14 residues. The sequence was collected from a woman in her sixties with Graves' ophthalmopathy. The sequenced sample was blood. The chain uses TRBV2 and TRBJ1-3; D not resolved. CDR3 nucleotides: TGTGCCAGCAGTGAAGGAATACTTGGAAACACCATATATTTT. It encodes CASSEGILGNTIYF.